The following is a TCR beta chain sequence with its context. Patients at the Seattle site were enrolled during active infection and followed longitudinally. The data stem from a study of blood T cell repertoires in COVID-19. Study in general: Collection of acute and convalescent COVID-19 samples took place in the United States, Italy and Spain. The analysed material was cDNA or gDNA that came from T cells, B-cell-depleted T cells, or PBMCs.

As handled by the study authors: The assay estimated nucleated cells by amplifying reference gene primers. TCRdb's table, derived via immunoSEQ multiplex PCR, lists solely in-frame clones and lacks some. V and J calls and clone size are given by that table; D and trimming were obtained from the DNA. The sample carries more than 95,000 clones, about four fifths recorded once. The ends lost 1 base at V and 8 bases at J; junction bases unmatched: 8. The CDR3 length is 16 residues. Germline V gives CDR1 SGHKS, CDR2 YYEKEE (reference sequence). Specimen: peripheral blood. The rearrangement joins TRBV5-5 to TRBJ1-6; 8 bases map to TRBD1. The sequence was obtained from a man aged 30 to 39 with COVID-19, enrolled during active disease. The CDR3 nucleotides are TGTGCCAGCAGCTTGTCAGGCAGGGGGCTGGATTCACCCCTCCACTTT. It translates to CASSLSGRGLDSPLHF.